The rows below give T cell receptor beta chains drawn from one sample of a study of shared T cell receptors in the human thymus. The method was immunoSEQ multiplex PCR; TCRdb's version includes in-frame clones alone and lacks a portion of them. The sample holds approximately 660,000 clones, 88% seen once. The same sample was also studied in work on human thymus T cells.

Specimen: thymocytes. The source is a boy under two years old with a congenital heart defect. CDR3s include the opening cysteine and the closing phenylalanine or tryptophan. A D gene is named only where the DNA matches it firmly. Where a row states a size, it is once, few, many or the class of an expanded clone; other rows omit it.

v_call d_call clone_size cdr3_aa
TRBV28 . . CASSLRRQSEQYF
TRBV5-4 . . CASSYAGLGLEQYF
TRBV6-1 . . CASSEWGSSYEQYF
TRBV6-1 TRBD1 . CASSGTGGNYGYTF
TRBV5-6 . . CASSLVCAGNYGYTF
TRBV4-3 . . CASSQVAYKNTGELFF
TRBV19 TRBD2 . CASTLAGGDNEQFF
TRBV6-5 . . CASSFGGRETQYF
TRBV6-5 . . CASSYVDTNTEAFF
TRBV18 TRBD1 . CASSPPGGWETQYF
TRBV10-2 TRBD1 . CASSESGQDRVINYGYTF
TRBV4-2 . . CASSQGRENTGELFF
TRBV19 . . CASSTHLTEAFF
TRBV19 . few CARLSGSGTDTQYF
TRBV28 . . CASSHTSGANVLTF
TRBV27 TRBD1 few CASSPTGVYFYEQYF
TRBV4-3 TRBD2 . CASSQDSSGYNEQFF
TRBV19 TRBD1 few CASSITTGAREEKLFF
TRBV15 TRBD2 . CATSRAFLAGDPYEQYF
TRBV27 . . CASSLSGLAPSSYNEQFF
TRBV19 . . CASSVLGGHEQYF
TRBV20-1 . . CSAPYGGEQYF
TRBV19 . . CASSIGARMGPKRDGDEQYF
TRBV6-1 . . CASSEPGVGRKVYQPQHF
TRBV5-1 TRBD2 . CASSLDASGDYNEQFF
TRBV15 . once CATSSGLGGVNTGELFF
TRBV4-3 . . CASSQDPPGNMNTEAFF
TRBV25-1 . . CASSKRAGNTIYF
TRBV15 . . CATSGPGFSNQPQHF
TRBV9 TRBD2 . CACGSGNEQFF
TRBV4-3 . . CASSQASTDTQYF
TRBV7-8 . . CASSATLDRYYEQYF
TRBV4-3 TRBD2 once CASSQEGLAVNSGANVLTF
TRBV11-3 TRBD1 . CASSFRDRDTSPMNTEAFF
TRBV11-2 . . CASSSTAGDTSYEQYF
TRBV5-1 TRBD1 . CASSVQGGTQPQHF
TRBV7-8 TRBD2 . CASSQGGQAGVYEQYF
TRBV5-4 TRBD2 . CASSWGTSGRGGEQYF
TRBV7-6 . . CASSSDGLYTDTQYF
TRBV18 TRBD1 few CASSPRDRRNTEAFF
TRBV4-1 TRBD2 . CASSHSASGRASGGELFF
TRBV10-3 . . CATAGATNEKLFF
TRBV4-1 TRBD2 . CASSPSASGTRIYEQYF
TRBV12-5 TRBD1 few CASGSGRDSPYEQYF
TRBV9 TRBD2 once CASSVGLGTSAKETQYF
TRBV10-3 TRBD1 . CAISGSLKLHRGETGTAWGYGYTF
TRBV4-1 . . CASSPQRAQPQHF
TRBV21-1 . . CASSSRQNYEQYF
TRBV27 TRBD2 . CASYGTSGREASYEQYF
TRBV25-1 TRBD2 . CASSVLAGGLFNTGELFF
TRBV10-3 TRBD1 once CAISVTGAYNEQFF
TRBV7-9 . . CASIPGEGRKIGNTIYF
TRBV12-5 TRBD2 . CASGLVGTSGSTDTQYF